This TCR beta chain appears in the sequencing data of a study of control samples from healthy donors and cancer patients. Germline-derived CDR1 and CDR2 are MDHEN and SYDVKM. The CDR3 has 12 amino acids. The V end was cut by 6 bases, the J end by 11 bases, with 17 bases between. This clone came up once. Sequencing was performed with immunoSEQ multiplex PCR; in TCRdb, only in-frame clones are kept and a portion is missing. The sample comprises roughly 370,000 clones, approximately 90% of which are singletons, and approximately 6.3% rests with the top ten. The sequenced sample was PBMCs. The J gene is TRBJ2-7, the V gene TRBV28, with D possibly matching TRBD1 (5 bases). The clonotype was recovered from a man aged 40-55 years with head and neck cancer. The CDR3 DNA reads TGTGCCAGCAGCACATCACCTACCAGGGAGTACTTC. Translating it yields CASSTSPTREYF.